This TCR beta chain is from a study of shared clonotypes between healthy human individuals. About the study: Three plates were used per donor for CD4 naive, three for CD4 memory, two for CD8 naive and one for CD8 memory.

An even split of each subset's genomic DNA across several immunoSEQ plates was performed. Under the authors' procedure: Without quality scores, immunoSEQ junctional reads could not be filtered like full-length reads. Assay used: immunoSEQ multiplex PCR; TCRdb lists only in-frame clones, some missing. Clone size and the V and J calls come from that table; the DNA yielded D and trimming. In the table there are approximately 1,500,000 clones, around 97% of which are singletons. This clone was detected once. The germline gives CDR1 MDHEN, CDR2 SYDVKM. V lost 3 bases, J lost 5 bases, and 10 bases stayed unmatched. The CDR3 spans 16 residues. Donors were healthy HIV-negative adults without recently reported acute infections or vaccinations.

The sequence came from a man aged 30 to 45 in good health. This chain connects TRBV28 to TRBJ1-2; 9 nucleotides align to TRBD1. The sequencing input was naive CD4+ T cells sorted from blood. The subset is: CD45RA+ positively selected. CDR3 region: CASSFHGQGTSYGYTF. The CDR3 bases are TGTGCCAGCAGTTTCCACGGACAGGGGACGTCTTATGGCTACACCTTC.